What follows are 20 T cell receptor beta chains derived from one specimen sequenced in a study of blood T cell repertoires in COVID-19. The table came from immunoSEQ multiplex PCR; TCRdb's copy has only in-frame clones and leaves some out. The sample consists of 150,000 to 200,000 clones, 75% to 95% of them appearing once. The sequenced material came from peripheral blood. These receptors all come from a man over 45 with acute or convalescent COVID-19.

The chain has TRBV5-1 and TRBJ2-6; a possible D gene is TRBD1 (6 bases). Germline loops: CDR1 SGHRS, CDR2 YFSETQ. The germline V and J ends were trimmed by 0 bases and 2 bases, with 12 bases remaining between them. This CDR3 has 17 residues. In nucleotides, the CDR3 is TGCGCCAGCAGCTTGGCCACAGGGCTAGCTGGGGCCAACGTCCTGACTTTC. This codes for CASSLATGLAGANVLTF.

The rearrangement joins TRBV7-9 to TRBJ1-3; D not resolved. The germline gives CDR1 SEHNR, CDR2 FQNEAQ (reference sequence). The CDR3 extends over 18 amino acids. V lost 4 bases and J 0 bases, leaving 19 bases between the germline ends. The CDR3 reads CASSSIPRSGFSGNTIYF. In DNA, the CDR3 is TGTGCCAGCAGCTCTATCCCCCGGTCAGGATTCTCTGGAAACACCATATATTTT.

The chain recombines TRBV12-3 or TRBV12-4 with TRBJ1-5; D remains unclear. The CDR3 sequence is 13 residues long. V dropped 6 bases and J dropped 0 bases, with 6 bases sitting between them. The CDR3 is CASSFFSNQPQHF. The DNA of the CDR3 is TGTGCCAGCAGCTTCTTTAGCAATCAGCCCCAGCATTTT.

The chain uses TRBV6-5 and TRBJ1-5; maybe TRBD1 (6 bases). This CDR3 has 14 residues. Germline V gene sequence: CDR1 MNHEY, CDR2 SVGAGI. Trimming removed 6 bases at V and 4 bases at J, with 13 bases between. CDR3 in DNA: TGTGCCAGCAGAAAGGACAGCACTAATCAGCCCCAGCATTTT. Translation gives CASRKDSTNQPQHF.

This clone was seen just once. CDR3 nucleotide sequence: TGTGCCAGCAATCTTGCGGGAGCCACAGATACGCAGTATTTT. Amino acids: CASNLAGATDTQYF. The chain carries TRBV6-5 and TRBJ2-3; TRBD2 agrees at 7 bases. Germline assignment: CDR1 MNHEY and CDR2 SVGAGI. The CDR3 contains 14 residues. V shed 7 bases and J 2 bases; nucleotides not matched to a gene: 6.

Notes on this clone: This likely comes from a read error, as the CDR3 has no conserved phenylalanine or tryptophan at its end. The limits of the CDR3 on the DNA are not certain, so only TCRdb's listed CDR3 is given. The chain couples TRBV7-2 to TRBJ1-2; no check of the table's D call, TRBD1, against the DNA was made. The CDR3 spans 14 residues, counting both ends. CDR1 is SGHTA, CDR2 FQGNSA, per germline. The CDR3 is CASSQGVGRTALNI.

The chain links TRBV7-8 to TRBJ2-7; TRBD1 might be the D (6 bases). The CDR3 has 14 residues. Trimming pared 5 bases from V and 1 base from J, leaving 12 bases between. Germline V CDR1 and CDR2: SGHVS, FQNEAQ. The CDR3 nucleotides are TGTGCCAGCAGCCCCACCGGACAGTCCTACGAGCAGTACTTC. Encoded protein: CASSPTGQSYEQYF.

This chain links TRBV4-3 with TRBJ2-1; D is perhaps TRBD1 (5 bases). CDR3 size: 12 residues. Germline CDR1 is LGHNA and CDR2 is YSLEER. Trimming shortened V by 2 bases and J by 6 bases, and 5 bases separated the two germline ends. The CDR3 bases are TGCGCCAGCAGCCAAACAGGCAATGAGCAGTTCTTC. Amino acids: CASSQTGNEQFF.

The V call is TRBV7-3, the J call TRBJ2-3; 7 nucleotides line up with TRBD1. Per germline, CDR1 SGHTA and CDR2 FQGTGA. The CDR3 is made up of 16 amino acids. J gave up 0 bases and V 2 bases, and 5 bases lay outside the gene matches. The CDR3 DNA reads as TGTGCCAGCAGCTTACTTGCGACAGGGAGCACAGATACGCAGTATTTT. Residues: CASSLLATGSTDTQYF.

This clone was observed a few times. This chain links TRBV6-5 with TRBJ1-2; D gene uncertain. Germline-derived CDR1 and CDR2 are MNHEY and SVGAGI. The V end lost 0 bases, the J end lost 4 bases, and 9 bases lay between the germline ends. The CDR3 length is 14 residues. CDR3 nucleotide sequence: TGTGCCAGCAGTTACTCATCACGGTCCTATGGCTACACCTTC. Protein sequence: CASSYSSRSYGYTF.

The V gene is TRBV5-4, the J gene TRBJ1-6; D might be TRBD1 (6 bases). There are 15 residues in the CDR3. Germline V gene lookup returns CDR1 SGHNT and CDR2 YYREEE (reference sequence). V lost 4 bases to trimming and J lost 10 bases, with 18 bases between them. For the CDR3, the DNA is TGTGCCAGCAGCCCCGCTAGGGGGGGTGACTCACCCCTCCACTTT. This encodes CASSPARGGDSPLHF.

V usage is TRBV4-1 and J usage is TRBJ2-1; 7 bases line up with TRBD1. The germline CDR1 and CDR2 sequences are MGHRA and YSYEKL. CDR3 length: 13 amino acids. The J segment lost 9 bases and the V segment lost 3 bases, leaving 5 bases of the junction unmatched. This chain's CDR3 is CASSQRGQGEQFF. The CDR3 DNA is TGCGCCAGCAGCCAGAGGGGGCAGGGTGAGCAGTTCTTC.

The chain combines TRBV6-5 with TRBJ1-1, with D tentatively TRBD1 (6 bases). Trimming left V 2 bases short and J 3 bases short, with 10 bases between. CDR3 length equals 14 residues. Germline CDR1 MNHEY, CDR2 SVGAGI. The chain's CDR3 is CASSYQPGDTEAFF. CDR3 DNA: TGTGCCAGCAGTTACCAACCAGGGGACACTGAAGCTTTCTTT.

The chain is built from TRBV9 and TRBJ2-2; D perhaps matches TRBD1 (7 bases). CDR1 is SGDLS and CDR2 is YYNGEE in the germline V gene. The CDR3 contains 15 residues. Trimming cost V 4 bases and J 0 bases, with 10 bases left between them. The CDR3, as DNA: TGTGCCAGCAGCCAGGGGGGCGCGAACACCGGGGAGCTGTTTTTT. Translation: CASSQGGANTGELFF.

The chain uses TRBV19 and TRBJ1-2; possible D gene TRBD1, 5 bases. Germline CDR1 reads LNHDA; CDR2 reads SQIVND (reference sequence). V was pared by 5 bases and J by 4 bases, with 11 bases between. The length of the CDR3 is 13 residues. In nucleotides, the CDR3 is TGTGCCAGTAGTCCCGCCGGGGGCTATGGCTACACCTTC. As protein: CASSPAGGYGYTF.

This chain joins TRBV12-3 or TRBV12-4 and TRBJ2-2; 12 nucleotides agree with TRBD2. CDR3 length: 12 residues. With 5 bases clipped from V and 16 bases from J, the junction kept 5 bases outside the gene matches. The CDR3 sequence: CASSPLAGGPFF. The CDR3 DNA sequence: TGTGCCAGCAGTCCTCTAGCGGGAGGGCCGTTTTTT.

The sample holds one count of this clone. This chain links TRBV23-1 with TRBJ2-7, with D tentatively TRBD1 (5 bases). TRBV23-1 qualifies as an ORF whose function is uncertain. The ends were cut back, 4 bases at V and 2 bases at J, with 12 bases in the middle. The CDR3 length is 14 residues. This CDR3 reads CASSPLTETYEQYF. CDR3 nucleotides: TGCGCCAGCAGTCCGCTGACAGAAACCTACGAGCAGTACTTC.

The V call is TRBV28, the J call TRBJ2-5, with 7 positions matching TRBD2. V lost 6 bases, J lost 1 base, and 5 bases stayed unmatched. Germline-derived CDR1 and CDR2 are MDHEN and SYDVKM. The CDR3 runs 14 residues. The CDR3 DNA is TGTGCCAGCAGGCCGGGGGGTGCCCAAGAGACCCAGTACTTC. This gives the protein CASRPGGAQETQYF.

The chain combines TRBV10-3 with TRBJ2-1; TRBD2 might be the D (6 bases). This CDR3 has 15 residues. Trimming left V 1 base short and J 8 bases short, with 15 bases between. Germline loops: CDR1 ENHRY, CDR2 SYGVKD. Here the CDR3 reads CAISELAVGTDEQFF. Here the CDR3 DNA reads TGTGCCATCAGTGAGTTAGCGGTCGGAACCGATGAGCAGTTCTTC.

The V gene is TRBV5-8, the J gene TRBJ1-4; 7 bases fit TRBD1. With V trimmed by 0 bases and J by 8 bases, 4 bases remained unmatched. The germline V gene encodes CDR1 SGHTS and CDR2 YDEGEE. The CDR3 has 14 amino acids. The CDR3 loop is CASSLEGAGEKLFF. The CDR3, as DNA: TGTGCCAGCAGCTTGGAGGGGGCAGGGGAAAAACTGTTTTTT.